These 15 T cell receptor beta chains originate from one sample sequenced in a study of OX40 agonist ivuxolimab in advanced cancers. Here immunoSEQ multiplex PCR was the method, and the copy in TCRdb shows in-frame clones only, minus some. This sample yields around 100,000 clones, of which about 96% are seen a single time; around 2% belongs to the top ten. This specimen was CD4+ or CD8+ T cells sorted from blood, taken in a trial of the OX40 agonist ivuxolimab. These receptors originate from an adult with an advanced solid tumor such as melanoma, head and neck, liver or kidney cancer.

V gene TRBV5-3 combines with J gene TRBJ2-4; D is undetermined. TRBV5-3 is an ORF for which the function is uncertain. The length of the CDR3 is 18 residues. V shed 1 base and J shed 4 bases, with 21 bases lying between them. The CDR3 nucleotides read TGTGCCAGAAGCTTGTCGGTGTCCAGAGACCTTGTTAAAAACATTCAGTACTTC. Encoded protein: CARSLSVSRDLVKNIQYF.

The CDR3 loop is CASTDTYEQYF. The DNA for the CDR3 is TGTGCCAGCACGGATACCTACGAGCAGTACTTC. The chain links TRBV6-5 to TRBJ2-7, with D hard to call. The CDR3 loop spans 11 amino acids. CDR1 MNHEY and CDR2 SVGAGI come from the germline V gene. V lost 7 bases and J lost 2, with 6 bases in between.

The chain is built from TRBV7-9 and TRBJ2-3; TRBD2 matches at 9 bases. Losses at the gene ends were 5 bases for V and 5 bases for J; bases not matched to a gene: 11. Germline values: CDR1 SEHNR, CDR2 FQNEAQ (reference sequence). The length of the CDR3 is 16 residues. CDR3 sequence reads: CASSPVLAGSLDTQYF. The CDR3 coding sequence is TGTGCCAGCAGCCCCGTTCTAGCGGGGTCTCTAGATACGCAGTATTTT.

The chain carries TRBV2 and TRBJ2-7; D uncertain. The CDR3 length is 11 residues. Germline V CDR1 and CDR2: SNHLY, FYNNEI. Trimming shortened V by 8 bases and J by 6 bases, and 11 bases separated the two germline ends. CDR3 bases: TGTGCCAGCGCAAGGATGGGCGAGCAGTACTTC. It specifies CASARMGEQYF.

Here the CDR3 reads CASRYRDRGGEKLFF. DNA of the CDR3: TGTGCCAGCAGGTACCGGGACAGGGGTGGTGAAAAACTGTTTTTT. The rearrangement uses TRBV27 and TRBJ1-4; 10 nucleotides agree with TRBD1. The J segment lost 7 bases and the V segment lost 6 bases, leaving 8 bases of the junction unmatched. The CDR3 has 15 amino acids. CDR1 and CDR2 (germline): MNHEY, SMNVEV (reference sequence).

The V call is TRBV14, the J call TRBJ1-2; 9 bases agree with TRBD1. The CDR3 has 18 residues. Germline-derived CDR1 and CDR2 are SGHDN and FVKESK. Losses at the gene ends were 1 base for V and 8 bases for J; bases not matched to a gene: 17. CDR3 sequence: CASSQVISPGQGLFGYTF. As DNA, the CDR3 is TGTGCCAGCAGCCAAGTTATTTCCCCGGGACAGGGTTTGTTCGGCTACACCTTC.

V usage is TRBV19 and J usage is TRBJ1-5; D remains unclear. V gave up 4 bases and J gave up 7 bases, with 11 bases separating them. Germline values: CDR1 LNHDA, CDR2 SQIVND (reference sequence). This CDR3 is 13 amino acids long. The DNA for the CDR3 is TGTGCCAGTAGTAGCAGAGGGTGGCAGCCCCAGCATTTT. This gives the protein CASSSRGWQPQHF.

The CDR3 bases are TGCGCCAGCAGCTCTACTAGCGGGAGTGGGGAGACCCAGTACTTC. This encodes CASSSTSGSGETQYF. The rearrangement joins TRBV5-1 to TRBJ2-5, with 11 nucleotides matching TRBD2. V was clipped by 3 bases and J by 5 bases; unmatched bases: 6. Germline V gene sequence: CDR1 SGHRS, CDR2 YFSETQ. The CDR3 has 15 residues.

This chain connects TRBV6-5 to TRBJ2-1; tentatively, D is TRBD1 or TRBD2 (6 bases each). Trimming stripped 4 bases from V and 2 bases from J, with 12 bases between. Germline V lookup: CDR1 MNHEY, CDR2 SVGAGI. The CDR3 loop spans 15 amino acids. In nucleotides, the CDR3 is TGTGCCAGCAGTTGGGGGCGGGACCCCTACAATGAGCAGTTCTTC. It encodes CASSWGRDPYNEQFF.

This clone appeared a single time. V and J are TRBV19 and TRBJ1-1; D not certain. The V and J ends lost 3 bases and 8 bases respectively, with 10 bases between them. CDR1 is LNHDA and CDR2 is SQIVND in the germline V gene (reference sequence). The CDR3 is 12 amino acids. The CDR3 DNA sequence: TGTGCCAGTAGTATTCCGCGCGCAGAAGCTTTCTTT. This translates into CASSIPRAEAFF.

This chain joins TRBV28 and TRBJ2-3, with 14 bases fitting TRBD2. V lost 2 bases, J lost 5 bases, and 0 bases stayed unmatched. The germline V gene has CDR1 MDHEN and CDR2 SYDVKM. This CDR3 spans 15 amino acids. Here the CDR3 reads CASSLGTSGGDTQYF. The CDR3 bases are TGTGCCAGCAGTTTAGGGACTAGCGGGGGAGATACGCAGTATTTT.

The chain couples TRBV4-3 to TRBJ2-3, with no clear D. V was shortened by 4 bases and J by 3 bases, with 11 bases between the two germline ends. The CDR3 sequence is 14 residues long. In germline, CDR1 is LGHNA, CDR2 YSLEER. The CDR3 spells CASSLRTDTDTQYF. CDR3 coding DNA: TGCGCCAGCAGCCTCCGGACGGATACAGATACGCAGTATTTT.

The chain has TRBV28 and TRBJ2-7; 10 bases are shared with TRBD1. The CDR3 covers 15 residues. Germline values: CDR1 MDHEN, CDR2 SYDVKM. The junction had 9 bases not matched to a gene; V was cut back by 6 bases and J by 4 bases. The CDR3 DNA reads TGTGCCAGCAGGGGCCTGGGACAGGGGCCTTACGAGCAGTACTTC. Protein: CASRGLGQGPYEQYF.

The chain couples TRBV27 to TRBJ1-4, with 8 bases that match TRBD1. CDR1 and CDR2 from the germline V gene are MNHEY and SMNVEV (reference sequence). V shed 6 bases and J 8 bases; nucleotides not matched to a gene: 14. The CDR3 consists of 16 residues. The CDR3 spells CASSLSGQGRKEKLFF. CDR3 nucleotides: TGTGCCAGCAGCCTATCAGGACAGGGTCGAAAAGAAAAACTGTTTTTT.

The J gene is TRBJ2-1, the V gene TRBV5-4; TRBD2 matches 16 bases. The germline V gene has CDR1 SGHNT and CDR2 YYREEE (reference sequence). The trim removed 3 bases at V and 8 bases at J, leaving 8 bases unmatched. There are 17 residues in the CDR3. The CDR3 here is CASSSGTSGRVGDEQFF. The CDR3 DNA sequence: TGTGCCAGCAGCTCCGGGACTAGCGGGAGGGTTGGCGATGAGCAGTTCTTC.